Listed here are 3 T cell receptor beta chains from one sample, sequenced in a study of blood T cell repertoires in COVID-19. Some clones are missing from TCRdb's copy, which holds only in-frame ones; the method was immunoSEQ multiplex PCR. The sample comprises fewer than 150,000 clones, about 78% of which are singletons, and 2.3% rests with the top ten. Sequencing was performed on peripheral blood. These receptors were obtained from a man aged 65-85 years with acute or convalescent COVID-19.

This clone has only one observation. The J gene is TRBJ2-3, the V gene TRBV7-2; D might be TRBD2 (5 bases). The germline V gene encodes CDR1 SGHTA and CDR2 FQGNSA. The CDR3 is 14 residues long. V lost 0 bases and J lost 5, with 9 bases in between. CDR3 nucleotides: TGTGCCAGCAGCTTAGCGCCCGGGGTAGATACGCAGTATTTT. This codes for CASSLAPGVDTQYF.

V is TRBV15 and J is TRBJ1-3, with a tentative D call TRBD1 (6 bases). V lost 0 bases and J lost 2, with 14 bases in between. The CDR3 extends over 17 amino acids. CDR1 LNHNV and CDR2 YYDKDF come from the germline V gene (reference sequence). The CDR3 loop is CATSRDPGTPAGNTIYF. The CDR3 DNA reads as TGTGCCACCAGCAGAGATCCCGGGACACCAGCTGGAAACACCATATATTTT.

The chain links TRBV14 to TRBJ2-5; tentatively, D is TRBD1 (6 bases). CDR1 and CDR2 (germline): SGHDN, FVKESK. V was cut by 1 base and J by 7 bases, with 16 bases left in between. The CDR3 extends over 15 amino acids. Here the CDR3 reads CASSQVQGIFGTQYF. As DNA, the CDR3 is TGTGCCAGCAGCCAAGTACAGGGTATTTTTGGGACCCAGTACTTC.